This passage covers 21 T cell receptor beta chains from one sample sequenced in a study of T-cell reconstitution after alpha-beta-depleted transplantation in children. Researchers prepared the TCRbeta library using unique molecular identifiers, the study reports. MiXCR, applied by TCRdb to the PCR reads, yields one record per CDR3 protein. Of 500,000 or so distinct CDR3 sequences in the sample, about an eighth were seen once. Sequencing was performed on PBMCs, mostly from graft donor cells, taken 180 days after TCRalphabeta/CD19-depleted stem cell transplant. The receptors derive from a female patient under 10 years old who had a stem cell transplant for aplastic anemia, so the T cells may come from the graft donor.

This clonotype has just a few counts. The V and J genes are TRBV4-3 and TRBJ1-1; 7 bases match TRBD1. This CDR3 is built from 14 residues. Germline lookup yields CDR1 LGHNA and CDR2 YSLEER. J gave up 11 bases and V 3 bases, and 12 bases lay outside the gene matches. The DNA of the CDR3 is TGCGCCAGCAGCCAGGCTAACGACAGGGTCCGGGCTTTCTTT. It yields the protein CASSQANDRVRAFF.

V gene TRBV20-1 combines with J gene TRBJ1-5; 8 positions agree with TRBD1. The germline V gene encodes CDR1 DFQATT and CDR2 SNEGSKA (reference sequence). This CDR3 region has 14 residues. Losses at the gene ends were 5 bases for V and 1 base for J; bases not matched to a gene: 4. Written as DNA, the CDR3 is TGCAGTGCTTCGACAGGGGTGAGCAATCAGCCCCAGCATTTT. Translated, it gives CSASTGVSNQPQHF.

This clonotype was counted only a few times. The chain is built from TRBV11-2 and TRBJ2-1, with 8 bases lining up with TRBD2. Germline CDR1 is SGHAT and CDR2 is FQNNGV. The CDR3 runs to 19 residues. V shed 0 bases and J 4 bases; nucleotides not matched to a gene: 14. The CDR3 spells CASSLDLTQGSGSYNEQFF. The CDR3 DNA reads as TGTGCCAGCAGCTTAGATCTGACCCAAGGAAGCGGGAGTTACAATGAGCAGTTCTTC.

This clonotype was seen at least ten times. The gene calls are TRBV12-3 or TRBV12-4 and TRBJ1-2, with 11 bases lining up with TRBD1. J lost 4 bases, V lost 5 bases, and 3 bases had no gene match. CDR3 length: 14 residues. In DNA form, the CDR3 reads TGTGCCAGCAGTCCGGGACAGGGGGGCTATGGCTACACCTTC. Its protein product is CASSPGQGGYGYTF.

The rearrangement uses TRBV28 and TRBJ2-1, with TRBD2 matching 14 bases. Germline lookup yields CDR1 MDHEN and CDR2 SYDVKM. V lost 5 bases to trimming and J lost 12 bases; unmatched junction nucleotides: 9. This CDR3 comprises 15 residues. The CDR3 sequence: CASSPPGTSGSGQFF. The CDR3 bases are TGTGCCAGCAGTCCGCCCGGGACTAGCGGGAGTGGGCAGTTCTTC.

This clonotype was detected only a few times. The chain couples TRBV29-1 to TRBJ2-7; D assignment may be TRBD1 or TRBD2 (5 bases each). The CDR3 length is 16 residues. Germline V CDR1 and CDR2: SQVTM, ANQGSEA. V lost 0 bases and J 3 bases, leaving 18 bases between the germline ends. The CDR3 coding sequence is TGCAGCGTTGAAGATTTAGGGGACCCTGCCCACTACGAGCAGTACGTC. Residues: CSVEDLGDPAHYEQYV.

This clonotype was recorded a few times. The chain is built from TRBV12-3 or TRBV12-4 and TRBJ2-3; D perhaps matches TRBD1 (5 bases). V was clipped by 6 bases and J by 0 bases, with 13 bases between them. The CDR3 is 15 residues long. The CDR3, as DNA: TGTGCCAGCAGCCGGGTGACAGCTAGCACAGATACGCAGTATTTT. Protein: CASSRVTASTDTQYF.

This clonotype appeared many times. This rearrangement joins TRBV2 to TRBJ2-1; TRBD2 matches 7 bases. Germline V CDR1 and CDR2: SNHLY, FYNNEI. V trimming: 6 bases; J trimming: 7 bases; junction bases outside the gene matches: 12. The CDR3 consists of 15 residues. This CDR3 reads CASRWGETSRNEQFF. In DNA form, the CDR3 reads TGTGCCAGCAGGTGGGGGGAGACTAGCCGGAATGAGCAGTTCTTC.

V is TRBV4-1 and J is TRBJ2-1, with a possible D match to TRBD2 (6 bases). Between the trimmed V and J ends, which lost 5 bases and 10 bases, there was a span of 12 bases. Germline CDR1 and CDR2: MGHRA and YSYEKL. CDR3 length: 12 residues. The CDR3 nucleotides read TGCGCCAGCAGCGCCCGAACTAGCGAGCAGTTCTTC. Encoded protein: CASSARTSEQFF.

This clonotype has a handful of counts. The chain uses TRBV28 and TRBJ2-5; D gene uncertain. This CDR3 contains 13 residues. The germline V gene has CDR1 MDHEN and CDR2 SYDVKM. The V and J ends lost 2 bases and 4 bases respectively, with 8 bases between them. The CDR3 DNA is TGTGCCAGCAGTTTAGGAATCCGAGAGACCCAGTACTTC. Its translation is CASSLGIRETQYF.

This clonotype was recorded once. The chain recombines TRBV20-1 with TRBJ2-3; possibly TRBD2 for D (6 bases). Germline values: CDR1 DFQATT, CDR2 SNEGSKA (reference sequence). Trimming left V 0 bases short and J 4 bases short, with 11 bases between. This CDR3 is built from 14 residues. This CDR3 reads CSARDAGRADTQYF. CDR3 nucleotide sequence: TGCAGTGCTAGAGATGCGGGACGGGCAGATACGCAGTATTTT.

About this clonotype itself: Compared with germline, one end of the junction differs, possibly owing to a read error. The chain combines TRBV20-1 with TRBJ2-1; D possibly corresponds to TRBD1 (5 bases). The germline V gene encodes CDR1 DFQATT and CDR2 SNEGSKA (reference sequence). CDR3 length equals 16 residues. The DNA for the CDR3 is TGCAGTGCTAGAGGTCCCCAGGGTAGCTCCTACAATGTGCAGTTCTTC. Amino acids: CSARGPQGSSYNVQFF.

There are many counts of this clonotype. J is TRBJ2-6 and V is TRBV28, with D perhaps TRBD1 or TRBD2 (5 bases each). The CDR3 runs to 17 residues. Trimming shortened V by 5 bases and J by 1 base, and 15 bases separated the two germline ends. Per the germline V gene, CDR1 is MDHEN and CDR2 is SYDVKM. The CDR3: CASSGTPGKSGANVLTF. The CDR3 DNA follows: TGTGCCAGCAGTGGGACCCCAGGGAAGTCTGGGGCCAACGTCCTGACTTTC.

The V gene is TRBV6-1, the J gene TRBJ1-5; TRBD1 agrees at 9 bases. CDR1 is MNHNS, CDR2 SASEGT, per germline. The junction had 9 bases not matched to a gene; V was cut back by 6 bases and J by 0 bases. CDR3 length equals 17 residues. CDR3 DNA sequence: TGTGCCAGCAGCCCCTCGACAGGGGGACTTAGCAATCAGCCCCAGCATTTT. Its translation: CASSPSTGGLSNQPQHF.

A few counts support this clonotype. The chain links TRBV3-1 to TRBJ2-2; 7 bases match TRBD2. This CDR3 region has 14 residues. Germline-derived CDR1 and CDR2 are LGHDT and YNNKEL (reference sequence). The junction had 9 bases not matched to a gene; V was cut back by 8 bases and J by 6 bases. DNA of the CDR3: TGTGCCAGCGCGAGAAGGGAGGGTGCCGGGGAGCTGTTTTTT. Its protein is CASARREGAGELFF.

The table lists this clonotype with a few counts. This sequence joins TRBV20-1 and TRBJ2-1, with D possibly being TRBD1 (5 bases). The CDR3 covers 12 residues. The germline V and J ends were trimmed by 4 bases and 6 bases, with 10 bases remaining between them. Germline CDR1 reads DFQATT; CDR2 reads SNEGSKA (reference sequence). CDR3 bases: TGCAGTGCTAACTACAGGTTCAATGAGCAGTTCTTC. Its protein is CSANYRFNEQFF.

The rearrangement joins TRBV7-2 to TRBJ1-5; D remains ambiguous. The CDR3 has 17 amino acids. CDR1 is SGHTA and CDR2 is FQGNSA in the germline V gene. Trimming left V 1 base short and J 1 base short, with 14 bases between. This chain's CDR3 is CASSLGIGRRSNQPQHF. The CDR3 coding sequence is TGTGCCAGCAGCTTAGGGATTGGAAGGAGGAGCAATCAGCCCCAGCATTTT.

This clonotype was found a few times. The CDR3 DNA follows: TGTGCTAGTGGCACGCGGACAGGGCCGGCCGATGAGCAGTTCTTC. Translating gives CASGTRTGPADEQFF. The genes are TRBV12-5 and TRBJ2-1; 8 bases are shared with TRBD1. V shed 6 bases, J shed 8 bases, and the junction held 12 bases outside the gene matches. The CDR3 contains 15 residues. Germline values: CDR1 LGHNT, CDR2 FRNRAP. The full variable domain, with the rest looked up from reference TRBV12-5 and TRBJ2-1, is DARVTQTPRHKVTEMGQEVTMRCQPILGHNTVFWYRQTMMQGLELLAYFRNRAPLDDSGMPKDRFSAEMPDATLATLKIQPSEPRDSAVYFCASGTRTGPADEQFFGPGTRLTVL.

The sample holds a few counts of this clonotype. The chain joins TRBV7-2 to TRBJ2-3; D perhaps matches TRBD2 (6 bases). CDR3 length: 15 residues. Germline loops: CDR1 SGHTA, CDR2 FQGNSA. V shed 5 bases and J shed 3 bases, with 15 bases lying between them. The CDR3 DNA is TGTGCCAGCAGCCCTCACCTAGCGCGTACAGATACGCAGTATTTT. It codes for CASSPHLARTDTQYF.

Ten or more counts support this clonotype. The chain links TRBV29-1 to TRBJ1-5, with D uncertain. With 5 bases removed from V and 0 bases from J, the gap between germline ends came to 8 bases. Germline V gene lookup returns CDR1 SQVTM and CDR2 ANQGSEA. The CDR3 loop spans 13 amino acids. This CDR3 is CSVNDGSNQPQHF. DNA of the CDR3: TGCAGCGTTAACGACGGTAGCAATCAGCCCCAGCATTTT. Together with reference TRBV29-1 and TRBJ1-5, the CDR3 gives the full variable domain: SAVISQKPSRDICQRGTSLTIQCQVDSQVTMMFWYRQQPGQSLTLIATANQGSEATYESGFVIDKFPISRPNLTFSTLTVSNMSPEDSSIYLCSVNDGSNQPQHFGDGTRLSIL.

This clonotype was found many times. The rearrangement joins TRBV3-1 to TRBJ2-5; D is unresolved. This CDR3 spans 16 amino acids. Germline V gene lookup returns CDR1 LGHDT and CDR2 YNNKEL (reference sequence). V lost 1 base, J lost 1 base, and 13 bases lay in between. The CDR3 region is CASSQVWRRSQETQYF. In DNA, the CDR3 is TGTGCCAGCAGCCAAGTTTGGCGTAGATCCCAAGAGACCCAGTACTTC.